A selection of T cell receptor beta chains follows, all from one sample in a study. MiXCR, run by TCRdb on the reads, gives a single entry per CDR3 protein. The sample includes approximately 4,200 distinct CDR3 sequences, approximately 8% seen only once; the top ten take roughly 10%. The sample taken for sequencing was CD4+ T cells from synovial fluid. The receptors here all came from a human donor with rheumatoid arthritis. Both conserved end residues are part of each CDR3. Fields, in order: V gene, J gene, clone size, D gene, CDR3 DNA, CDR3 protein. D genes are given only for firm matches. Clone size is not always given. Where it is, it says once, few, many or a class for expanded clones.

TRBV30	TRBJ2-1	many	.	TGTGCCTGGAGCATCCAGGGTGGGGAGCAGTTCTTC	CAWSIQGGEQFF
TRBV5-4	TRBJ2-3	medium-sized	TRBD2	TGTGCCAGCAGCTTTGGGACTAGGGCAGATACGCAGTATTTT	CASSFGTRADTQYF
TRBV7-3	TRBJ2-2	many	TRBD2	TGTGCCAGCAGCTCCACCCCGGCCGCGGGAGACACCGGGGAGCTGTTTTTT	CASSSTPAAGDTGELFF
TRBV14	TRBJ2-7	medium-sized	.	TGTGCCAGCAGCCAAGACCCTCCCATCTACGAGCAGTACTTC	CASSQDPPIYEQYF
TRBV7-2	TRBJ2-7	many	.	TGTGCCAGCAGCGCCTACCACGAGCAGTACTTC	CASSAYHEQYF
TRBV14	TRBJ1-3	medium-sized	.	TGTGCCAGCAGCCGAAACGTGAACTCTGGAAACACCATATATTTT	CASSRNVNSGNTIYF
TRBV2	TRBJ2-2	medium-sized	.	TGTGCCAGCAGGGTGAACACCGGGGAGCTGTTTTTT	CASRVNTGELFF
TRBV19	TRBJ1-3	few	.	TGTGCCAGTGAGACAGGTGTGAGGAGCTCTGGAAACACCATATATTTT	CASETGVRSSGNTIYF
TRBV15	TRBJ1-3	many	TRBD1	TGTGCCACCAGCAGAGATCTAGGGAGGGGGCCTGGAAACACCATATATTTT	CATSRDLGRGPGNTIYF
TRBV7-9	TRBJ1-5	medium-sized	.	TGTGCCAGCAGCAGGGGAAGCAATCAGCCCCAGCATTTT	CASSRGSNQPQHF
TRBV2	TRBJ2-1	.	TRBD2	TGTGCCAGCATACCACCTTTAGCGGGAGGGGTCAATGAGCAGTTCTTC	CASIPPLAGGVNEQFF
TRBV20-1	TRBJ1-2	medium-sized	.	TGCAGTGCTAGAGTCAGGGGCAACTATGGCTACACCTTC	CSARVRGNYGYTF
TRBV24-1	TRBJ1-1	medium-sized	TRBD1	TGTGCCACCAGTGATCCGGACAGGGGAAAAGCTTTCTTT	CATSDPDRGKAFF
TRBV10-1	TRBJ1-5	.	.	TGCGCCAGCAGTGAGGTATATAGCAATCAGCCCCAGCATTTT	CASSEVYSNQPQHF
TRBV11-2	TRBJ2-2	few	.	TGTGCCAGCAGCTTAGGTCTGACTCGCGGGGCGAACACCGGGGAGCTGTTTTTT	CASSLGLTRGANTGELFF
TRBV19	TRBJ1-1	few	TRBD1	TGTGCCAGTATCATGACAGGGATGAACACTGAAGCTTTCTTT	CASIMTGMNTEAFF
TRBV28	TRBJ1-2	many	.	TGTGCCAGCAGCTCGGGTGTTGGCTACACCTTC	CASSSGVGYTF
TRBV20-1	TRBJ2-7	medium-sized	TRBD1	TGCAGTGCTAGAGCCGGGACAGGTACCTACGAGCAGTACTTC	CSARAGTGTYEQYF
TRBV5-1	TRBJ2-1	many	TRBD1	TGCGCCAGCAGCTACCAACAGGGGAATGAGCAGTTCTTC	CASSYQQGNEQFF
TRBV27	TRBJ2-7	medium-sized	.	TGTGCCAGCAGCCGACCTGATGGGCCCGAGCAGTACTTC	CASSRPDGPEQYF
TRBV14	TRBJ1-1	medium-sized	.	TGTGCCAGCAGCCAAGTAGGCGGGAACACTGAAGCTTTCTTT	CASSQVGGNTEAFF
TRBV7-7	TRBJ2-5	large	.	TGTGCTAGCAGCTCATCCCCCGGGACCACGACTGGGGACCAGTACTTC	CASSSSPGTTTGDQYF
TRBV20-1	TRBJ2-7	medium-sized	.	TGCAGTGCTAGAGACGACAGCTACGAGCAGTACTTC	CSARDDSYEQYF
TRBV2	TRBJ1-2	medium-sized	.	TGTGCCAGCAGAGGGCGATCCCTAGGAGAATATGGCTACACCTTC	CASRGRSLGEYGYTF
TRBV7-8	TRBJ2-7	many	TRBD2	TGTGCCAGCAGCCAGGGACTAGGAAGCGAGCAGTACTTC	CASSQGLGSEQYF
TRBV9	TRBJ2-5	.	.	TGTGCCAGCAGCGGAGGGGGACTTGCCTCGGAGACCCAGTACTTC	CASSGGGLASETQYF
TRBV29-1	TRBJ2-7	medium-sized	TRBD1	TGCAGCGTTGAGAAAGGCCTAACGTCGGGACAGGGGGCGAATAGGTCCTACGAGCAGTACTTC	CSVEKGLTSGQGANRSYEQYF
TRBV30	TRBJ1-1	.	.	TGTGCCTGGAGCGCCCACCCGGACACTGAAGCTTTCTTT	CAWSAHPDTEAFF
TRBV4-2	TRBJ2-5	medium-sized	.	TGTGCCAGCAGCCAAGAAGGGACAAGGGGGGAAGAGACCCAGTACTTC	CASSQEGTRGEETQYF
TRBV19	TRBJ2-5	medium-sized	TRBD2	TGTGCCAGTTCTCTAGCGGGAGGGCAAGAGACCCAGTACTTC	CASSLAGGQETQYF
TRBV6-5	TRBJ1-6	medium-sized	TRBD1	TGTGCCAGCAGTGGCACAGGGGGATCGTATAATTCACCCCTCCACTTT	CASSGTGGSYNSPLHF
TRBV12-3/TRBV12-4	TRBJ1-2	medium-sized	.	TGTGCCAGCAGTTTAGGAGGGGTCGGCTACACCTTC	CASSLGGVGYTF
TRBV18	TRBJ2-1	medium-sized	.	TGTGCCAGCTCACCCGAGCAGGGCCCTGTGCGAGAGCAGTTCTTC	CASSPEQGPVREQFF
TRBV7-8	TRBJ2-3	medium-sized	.	TGTGCCAGCAGCTGGGGGGCGTACGCGGGCACAGATACGCAGTATTTT	CASSWGAYAGTDTQYF